The 21 T cell receptor beta chains in this list originate from one sample, sequenced in a study of blood T cell repertoires in COVID-19. Sequencing used immunoSEQ multiplex PCR; TCRdb keeps in-frame clones, though not all of them. The sample consists of 110,000 or so clones, around 85% of them appearing once. Sequencing was done on a sample of peripheral blood. The source is a man aged 45-65 years with acute or convalescent COVID-19.

With respect to this clone: This likely came from a read error, as a far larger clone is one base away. The chain joins TRBV9 to TRBJ1-3; 9 bases agree with TRBD1. V was pared by 4 bases and J by 3 bases, with 2 bases of the junction left unmatched. This CDR3 region has 14 residues. The germline V gene has CDR1 SGDLS and CDR2 YYNGEE. The CDR3: CASSPGQGGNTIYF. CDR3 sequence (DNA): TGTGCCAGCAGCCCGGGACAGGGTGGAAACACCATATATTTT.

The chain joins TRBV4-2 to TRBJ1-5; weak D call: TRBD1 (5 bases). V was pared by 0 bases and J by 0 bases, with 12 bases between. The CDR3 is 17 residues long. CDR1 is LGHNA and CDR2 is YNFKEQ in the germline V gene. CDR3 nucleotides: TGTGCCAGCAGCCAAGATGCGACAGACCTTAGCAATCAGCCCCAGCATTTT. Translated, it gives CASSQDATDLSNQPQHF.

This clone came up a few times. The gene calls are TRBV28 and TRBJ1-2, with D unclear. The CDR3 spans 14 residues. V lost 5 bases, J lost 1 base, and 11 bases lay in between. Germline lookup yields CDR1 MDHEN and CDR2 SYDVKM. CDR3 sequence reads: CASSPPGYNYGYTF. The CDR3 region has the DNA TGTGCCAGCAGTCCCCCGGGGTATAACTATGGCTACACCTTC.

The chain couples TRBV4-2 to TRBJ2-6; the D gene is possibly TRBD1 (6 bases). The CDR3 contains 16 residues. V lost 1 base, J lost 2 bases, and 9 bases lay in between. The V gene's germline CDR1 is LGHNA and CDR2 YNFKEQ. CDR3 nucleotides: TGTGCCAGCAGCCAAGTTTCAGGGGCTGGGGCCAACGTCCTGACTTTC. Translating gives CASSQVSGAGANVLTF.

This chain joins TRBV5-1 and TRBJ1-2; D is perhaps TRBD1 (6 bases). Trimming stripped 3 bases from V and 5 bases from J, with 20 bases between. The CDR3 has 16 residues. CDR1 is SGHRS, CDR2 YFSETQ, per germline. The CDR3 nucleotides read TGCGCCAGCAGCTGGACGGGGGGGCAAACTCCTTATGGCTACACCTTC. Its translation is CASSWTGGQTPYGYTF.

This sequence joins TRBV15 and TRBJ1-6; D gene uncertain. The CDR3 is 17 amino acids. Looked up from germline, CDR1 is LNHNV and CDR2 is YYDKDF (reference sequence). V was cut by 1 base and J by 0 bases, with 10 bases left in between. CDR3: CATSRVGGSSYNSPLHF. The DNA of the CDR3 is TGTGCCACCAGCAGAGTAGGAGGAAGCTCCTATAATTCACCCCTCCACTTT.

This clone was observed a few times. CDR3 sequence (DNA): TGTGCCAGCAGCTTCCTAGGAAGCATGCAGTACTTC. Its protein product is CASSFLGSMQYF. The rearrangement joins TRBV11-2 to TRBJ2-7; D call uncertain. V was shortened by 3 bases and J by 9 bases, with 12 bases between the two germline ends. Germline CDR1 reads SGHAT; CDR2 reads FQNNGV. The CDR3 spans 12 residues.

The chain uses TRBV11-3 and TRBJ2-1, with TRBD2 identical over 10 bases. Germline V lookup: CDR1 SGHNT, CDR2 YENEEA. Unmatched junction bases numbered 5, after V lost 2 bases and J lost 10 bases. The CDR3 has 14 residues. In DNA, the CDR3 is TGTGCCAGCAGCTTAAGCGGGGGGGCCGGGGAGCAGTTCTTC. Protein sequence: CASSLSGGAGEQFF.

The rearrangement uses TRBV10-2 and TRBJ1-1; D is unresolved. V was trimmed by 1 base and J by 7 bases, leaving 10 bases between them. CDR1 and CDR2 from the germline V gene are WSHSY and SAAADI. The CDR3 is 13 amino acids. The CDR3 coding sequence is TGCGCCAGCAGTGAGTATCGGGATAGTGAAGCTTTCTTT. Translated, it gives CASSEYRDSEAFF.

The J gene is TRBJ1-1, the V gene TRBV3-1 (or the pseudogene TRBV3-2), with 10 nucleotides matching TRBD1. The CDR3 totals 13 residues. The germline V gene encodes CDR1 LGHDT and CDR2 YNNKEL (reference sequence). Unmatched junction bases numbered 9, after V lost 4 bases and J lost 13 bases. CDR3 sequence: CASSLGQGGIDFF. CDR3 DNA sequence: TGTGCCAGCAGCCTAGGACAGGGGGGTATTGATTTCTTT.

The J gene is TRBJ2-3, the V gene TRBV4-1; 7 nucleotides line up with TRBD1. Germline V gene data show CDR1 as MGHRA and CDR2 as YSYEKL. The CDR3 length is 15 residues. The trim removed 1 base at V and 3 bases at J, leaving 4 bases unmatched. CDR3 DNA: TGCGCCAGCAGCCAAGTAGACAGGGAGACAGATACGCAGTATTTT. Translation gives CASSQVDRETDTQYF.

This sequence joins TRBV30 and TRBJ1-2, with 11 bases aligning to TRBD1. Germline-derived CDR1 and CDR2 are GTSNPN and SVGIG (reference sequence). J lost 7 bases, V lost 3 bases, and 4 bases had no gene match. This CDR3 has 13 residues. This chain's CDR3 is CAWSRDRGSGYTF. The DNA of the CDR3 is TGTGCCTGGAGCCGGGACAGGGGGAGTGGCTACACCTTC. Looking up the rest from reference TRBV30 and TRBJ1-2 gives the full variable domain: SQTIHQWPATLVQPVGSPLSLECTVEGTSNPNLYWYRQAAGRGLQLLFYSVGIGQISSEVPQNLSASRPQDRQFILSSKKLLLSDSGFYLCAWSRDRGSGYTFGSGTRLTVV.

The chain couples TRBV28 to TRBJ1-2; D unclear. This CDR3 comprises 15 residues. The V gene's germline CDR1 is MDHEN and CDR2 SYDVKM. The V end lost 4 bases, the J end lost 8 bases, and 20 bases lay between the germline ends. The CDR3 region has the DNA TGTGCCAGCAGTTCGCCGGGTCGAGGGATATGGGGCTACACCTTC. It encodes CASSSPGRGIWGYTF.

This clone was recorded many times. The chain joins TRBV5-5 to TRBJ2-7, with a weak D call TRBD1 (5 bases). Per the germline V gene, CDR1 is SGHKS and CDR2 is YYEKEE (reference sequence). Trimming removed 3 bases from V and 0 bases from J, with 13 bases in between. The CDR3 runs 15 residues. The CDR3 region is CASSYGAVSSYEQYF. In DNA, the CDR3 is TGTGCCAGCAGCTATGGGGCAGTTAGCTCCTACGAGCAGTACTTC.

The chain couples TRBV28 to TRBJ1-4; D might be TRBD1 (5 bases). Trimming shortened V by 10 bases and J by 4 bases, and 10 bases separated the two germline ends. The CDR3 contains 12 residues. Germline V gene lookup returns CDR1 MDHEN and CDR2 SYDVKM. The CDR3 DNA reads TGTGCCACGGGCAGGGTTAATGAAAAACTGTTTTTT. As protein: CATGRVNEKLFF.

CDR3 protein: CASSLSYRGGYTF. DNA for the CDR3: TGTGCCAGCAGTTTAAGCTATAGGGGTGGCTACACCTTC. This chain connects TRBV28 to TRBJ1-2; maybe TRBD1 (5 bases). CDR1 and CDR2 from the germline V gene are MDHEN and SYDVKM. Trimming removed 2 bases at V and 7 bases at J, with 11 bases between. This CDR3 region has 13 residues.

This chain joins TRBV6-5 and TRBJ1-3, with D perhaps TRBD1 (6 bases). This CDR3 has 16 residues. The V gene's germline CDR1 is MNHEY and CDR2 SVGAGI. Deletions cut 2 bases from V and 0 bases from J, with 11 bases between. CDR3: CASSYGTPSSGNTIYF. CDR3 nucleotides: TGTGCCAGCAGTTACGGGACACCCAGCTCTGGAAACACCATATATTTT.

The CDR3 nucleotides are TGTGCCAGCAGCCAAAGGGACTACCTATACGGGGAGCTGTTTTTT. Translating gives CASSQRDYLYGELFF. The chain is built from TRBV3-1 (or the pseudogene TRBV3-2) and TRBJ2-2, with TRBD2 identical over 7 bases. With 2 bases clipped from V and 7 bases from J, the junction kept 7 bases outside the gene matches. Germline assignment: CDR1 LGHDT and CDR2 YNNKEL (reference sequence). The CDR3 runs 15 residues.

This chain connects TRBV19 to TRBJ1-5; D is possibly TRBD1 (5 bases). Trimming removed 6 bases at V and 6 bases at J, with 15 bases between. Per the germline V gene, CDR1 is LNHDA and CDR2 is SQIVND (reference sequence). The CDR3 length is 14 residues. CDR3 sequence reads: CASRKRGGGQPQHF. The DNA for the CDR3 is TGTGCCAGTAGAAAGAGGGGAGGAGGTCAGCCCCAGCATTTT.

The chain joins TRBV3-1 (or the pseudogene TRBV3-2) to TRBJ1-1; D is unclear. Trimming took off 0 bases at V and 1 base at J, with 6 bases between the two ends. The length of the CDR3 is 14 residues. The germline CDR1 and CDR2 sequences are LGHDT and YNNKEL (reference sequence). The CDR3 DNA follows: TGTGCCAGCAGCCAAGATCCCAGGAACACTGAAGCTTTCTTT. Protein product: CASSQDPRNTEAFF.

This chain links TRBV3-1 (or the pseudogene TRBV3-2) with TRBJ1-2; TRBD1 is a possible D gene (5 bases). V was trimmed by 1 base and J by 6 bases, leaving 9 bases between them. The CDR3 consists of 13 residues. In germline, CDR1 is LGHDT, CDR2 YNNKEL (reference sequence). CDR3: CASSQAAGHGYTF. The CDR3 DNA reads TGTGCCAGCAGCCAAGCCGCGGGGCATGGCTACACCTTC.